This TCR beta chain was identified in a study of blood T cell repertoires in COVID-19. In the study overall: The samples span acute and convalescent COVID-19 from the United States, Italy and Spain.

The germline gives CDR1 LGHDT, CDR2 YNNKEL (reference sequence). Trimming took off 0 bases at V and 1 base at J, with 15 bases between the two ends. CDR3 size: 17 residues. How the authors handled the data: By means of reference gene primer amplification, nucleated cell counts were estimated. TCRdb's copy holds only in-frame clones and misses some; the assay was immunoSEQ multiplex PCR. V and J calls and clone size are as listed in that table; D and trimming were resolved from the DNA. The table has more than 55,000 clones, approximately 86% seen once. The receptor comes from a man between 60 and 75 years old with acute or convalescent COVID-19. The chain combines TRBV3-1 (or the pseudogene TRBV3-2) with TRBJ1-1; D gene ambiguous. The sequenced sample was peripheral blood. For the CDR3, the DNA is TGTGCCAGCAGCCAAGATCCCCGGCTAGCATCGAACACTGAAGCTTTCTTT. Its protein is CASSQDPRLASNTEAFF.